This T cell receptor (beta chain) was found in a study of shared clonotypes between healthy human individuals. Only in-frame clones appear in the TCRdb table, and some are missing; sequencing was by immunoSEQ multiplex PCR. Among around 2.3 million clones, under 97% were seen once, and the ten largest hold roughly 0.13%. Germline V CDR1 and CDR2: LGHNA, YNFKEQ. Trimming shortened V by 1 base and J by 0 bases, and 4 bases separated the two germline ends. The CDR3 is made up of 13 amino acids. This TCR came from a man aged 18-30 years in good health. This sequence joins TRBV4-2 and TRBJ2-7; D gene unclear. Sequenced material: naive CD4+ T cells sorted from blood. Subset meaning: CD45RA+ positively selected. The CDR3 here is CASSQGGSYEQYF. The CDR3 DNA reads TGTGCCAGCAGCCAAGGGGGCTCCTACGAGCAGTACTTC.